Shown below are 28 T cell receptor beta chains from a single sample sequenced in a study of identical twins. MiXCR, applied by TCRdb to the 5' RACE reads, yields one record per CDR3 protein. Among more than 250,000 distinct CDR3 sequences listed, about 8.1% were seen once. These same records also appear under a second study, on yellow fever vaccine responses in identical twins.

Sequenced sample: memory (CD45RO+) T cells sorted from blood. Every receptor here comes from a woman younger than 35 in good health.

This clonotype was recorded at least ten times. The V gene is TRBV6-2 or TRBV6-3, the J gene TRBJ2-3, with D possibly being TRBD1 (6 bases). With 6 bases removed from V and 4 bases from J, the gap between germline ends came to 11 bases. The CDR3 has 13 residues. Germline assignment: CDR1 MNHEY and CDR2 SVGEGT. The CDR3 DNA sequence: TGTGCCAGCAGCCGTAAGGGGGCAGATACGCAGTATTTT. Amino acids: CASSRKGADTQYF.

The sample holds a few counts of this clonotype. V usage is TRBV6-2 or TRBV6-3 and J usage is TRBJ2-3; 11 bases match TRBD1. Trimming took 5 bases from V and 0 from J; bases not matched to a gene: 10. This CDR3 comprises 18 residues. In germline, CDR1 is MNHEY, CDR2 SVGEGT. The CDR3 region has the DNA TGTGCCAGCAGTGCCGCCGGGACAGGGGGTCCCAGCACAGATACGCAGTATTTT. It translates to CASSAAGTGGPSTDTQYF.

The chain employs TRBV2 and TRBJ2-6; D not certain. Trimming took 3 bases from V and 0 from J, leaving 9 bases between them. CDR3 length: 16 amino acids. Germline CDR1 SNHLY, CDR2 FYNNEI. CDR3 bases: TGTGCCAGCAGTGAGGACGCCGGCTCTGGGGCCAACGTCCTGACTTTC. This sequence encodes CASSEDAGSGANVLTF.

V is TRBV19 and J is TRBJ2-1; TRBD1 or TRBD2 may be the D gene (5 bases each). Trimming took off 1 base at V and 6 bases at J, with 13 bases between the two ends. Germline CDR1 and CDR2: LNHDA and SQIVND (reference sequence). This CDR3 has 15 amino acids. The CDR3 sequence is CASSIGSGTGNEQFF. The CDR3 region has the DNA TGTGCCAGTAGTATAGGTTCGGGGACGGGCAATGAGCAGTTCTTC.

The rearrangement joins TRBV19 to TRBJ2-1; tentative D call: TRBD1 (7 bases). Between the trimmed V and J ends, which lost 7 bases and 8 bases, there was a span of 24 bases. The CDR3 runs to 16 residues. Germline V gene data show CDR1 as LNHDA and CDR2 as SQIVND (reference sequence). CDR3: CASIPGGRLREDEQFF. CDR3 sequence (DNA): TGTGCCAGTATCCCAGGGGGTCGGCTAAGGGAGGATGAGCAGTTCTTC.

This clonotype came up many times. The chain has TRBV9 and TRBJ2-2, with 10 positions matching TRBD2. V dropped 2 bases and J dropped 7; count of bases not matched to a gene: 2. The length of the CDR3 is 14 residues. Germline V gives CDR1 SGDLS, CDR2 YYNGEE. The DNA for the CDR3 is TGTGCCAGCAGCGTGGGACTAGCGCTCGGGGAGCTGTTTTTT. Translating gives CASSVGLALGELFF.

In this sample, this clonotype turned up many times. The rearrangement joins TRBV20-1 to TRBJ2-4, with D unclear. From germline, CDR1 is DFQATT and CDR2 SNEGSKA (reference sequence). Trimming removed 3 bases from V and 10 bases from J, with 10 bases in between. CDR3 length: 11 residues. This CDR3 reads CSASRQEIQYF. As DNA, the CDR3 is TGCAGTGCTAGTCGGCAGGAGATTCAGTACTTC.

This clonotype came up many times. The CDR3 protein is CASSLSFGSGPYEQYF. The CDR3 DNA follows: TGTGCCAGCAGTTTAAGTTTCGGTAGCGGTCCCTACGAGCAGTACTTC. The V gene is TRBV28, the J gene TRBJ2-7; a possible D gene is TRBD2 (6 bases). The V end was cut by 2 bases, the J end by 2 bases, with 16 bases between. The germline gives CDR1 MDHEN, CDR2 SYDVKM. The CDR3 contains 16 residues.

The chain carries TRBV28 and TRBJ2-1, with TRBD2 identical over 11 bases. V trimming: 4 bases; J trimming: 4 bases; junction bases outside the gene matches: 6. CDR3 size: 16 residues. Germline assignment: CDR1 MDHEN and CDR2 SYDVKM. As DNA, the CDR3 is TGTGCCAGCAGTTCCCCAACTAGCGGGAGTTACAATGAGCAGTTCTTC. Translating gives CASSSPTSGSYNEQFF.

This clonotype was recorded at least ten times. The CDR3 DNA is TGTGCCAGCAGCTTAAAGGTGGGGGGCAGCGAGCAGTTCTTC. Amino acids: CASSLKVGGSEQFF. The chain links TRBV7-2 to TRBJ2-1; either TRBD1 or TRBD2 may supply D (6 bases each). From germline, CDR1 is SGHTA and CDR2 FQGNSA. The CDR3 is 14 amino acids. Trimming removed 2 bases from V and 10 bases from J, with 15 bases in between.

The chain joins TRBV6-1 to TRBJ1-5; D ambiguous. Trimming left V 4 bases short and J 5 bases short, with 9 bases between. Germline V gene data show CDR1 as MNHNS and CDR2 as SASEGT. The CDR3 runs 13 residues. CDR3 residues: CASSASRDQPQHF. The CDR3 DNA sequence: TGTGCCAGCAGTGCCAGTCGAGATCAGCCCCAGCATTTT.

A few counts support this clonotype. The chain uses TRBV12-3 or TRBV12-4 and TRBJ2-2; 11 positions match TRBD1. J was trimmed by 5 bases and V by 5 bases; bases with no gene match: 4. The CDR3 length is 15 residues. CDR3 amino acids: CASSRGQGATGELFF. As DNA, the CDR3 is TGTGCCAGCAGTCGAGGACAGGGGGCGACCGGGGAGCTGTTTTTT.

This clonotype was recorded a few times. The V and J genes are TRBV7-6 and TRBJ2-3; D perhaps matches TRBD2 (5 bases). V was shortened by 6 bases and J by 0 bases, with 13 bases between the two germline ends. CDR3 length: 15 amino acids. Germline V lookup: CDR1 SGHVS, CDR2 FNYEAQ. The chain's CDR3 is CASSKRTSSTDTQYF. The CDR3 nucleotides read TGTGCCAGCAGTAAACGGACTTCCAGCACAGATACGCAGTATTTT.

V and J are TRBV20-1 and TRBJ2-1; TRBD2 aligns across 8 bases. Trimming took 2 bases from V and 0 from J; bases not matched to a gene: 9. The CDR3 consists of 17 residues. Germline V gene sequence: CDR1 DFQATT, CDR2 SNEGSKA (reference sequence). In nucleotides, the CDR3 is TGCAGTGCTAGAACAGATAGCGGGGCAAGCTCCTACAATGAGCAGTTCTTC. As protein: CSARTDSGASSYNEQFF.

The chain uses TRBV25-1 and TRBJ1-2; D unresolved. CDR3 length: 13 amino acids. In germline, CDR1 is MGHDK, CDR2 SYGVNS. The germline V and J ends were trimmed by 3 bases and 5 bases, with 10 bases remaining between them. The CDR3: CASSEQDQYGYTF. CDR3 in DNA: TGTGCCAGCAGTGAGCAGGACCAGTATGGCTACACCTTC.

The CDR3 region has the DNA TGCAGTGCTCCGCTTGGCGACTATGGCTACACCTTC. Translation gives CSAPLGDYGYTF. The genes are TRBV20-1 and TRBJ1-2; D remains unclear. Germline CDR1 reads DFQATT; CDR2 reads SNEGSKA (reference sequence). The CDR3 runs 12 residues. V lost 5 bases, J lost 3 bases, and 10 bases lay in between.

This clonotype was found many times. The chain joins TRBV4-2 to TRBJ2-1; 7 bases match TRBD2. This CDR3 is 17 amino acids long. CDR1 and CDR2 (germline): LGHNA, YNFKEQ. Trimming took 0 bases from V and 5 from J; bases not matched to a gene: 10. This chain's CDR3 is CASSQDSRASGNNEQFF. The DNA of the CDR3 is TGTGCCAGCAGCCAAGATTCGAGGGCTAGCGGAAACAATGAGCAGTTCTTC.

This clonotype was picked up many times. This rearrangement joins TRBV6-9 to TRBJ2-3, with 7 bases aligning to TRBD1. Per germline, CDR1 MNHGY and CDR2 SVAAGI. Trimming cost V 0 bases and J 0 bases; bases outside gene matches: 0. The CDR3 loop spans 15 amino acids. CDR3 in amino acids: CASSYSGQSTDTQYF. The CDR3 region has the DNA TGTGCCAGCAGTTATTCGGGACAGAGCACAGATACGCAGTATTTT.

This clonotype was observed a few times. The chain has TRBV3-1 and TRBJ2-3; TRBD2 matches at 8 bases. J gave up 3 bases and V 0 bases, and 8 bases lay outside the gene matches. CDR3 length equals 17 residues. Germline lookup yields CDR1 LGHDT and CDR2 YNNKEL (reference sequence). Written as DNA, the CDR3 is TGTGCCAGCAGCCAAGATCGTGGTGGGACTAGTACAGATACGCAGTATTTT. Protein sequence: CASSQDRGGTSTDTQYF.

This clonotype was counted at least ten times. The genes are TRBV5-6 and TRBJ1-2, with unresolved D. The germline CDR1 and CDR2 sequences are SGHDT and YYEEEE. The CDR3 length is 16 residues. The V gene lost 1 base and the J gene lost 0 bases, with 13 bases spanning the gap. CDR3 sequence: CASSLWGGRANYGYTF. In DNA, the CDR3 is TGTGCCAGCAGCTTGTGGGGAGGACGAGCTAACTATGGCTACACCTTC.

This clonotype has ten or more counts. The CDR3 reads CASKDRANTGELFF. The CDR3 coding sequence is TGTGCCAGCAAAGACAGGGCAAACACCGGGGAGCTGTTTTTT. This chain connects TRBV28 to TRBJ2-2, with 7 nucleotides matching TRBD1. The CDR3 contains 14 residues. V lost 7 bases and J lost 2; bases outside the gene matches: 4. Germline assignment: CDR1 MDHEN and CDR2 SYDVKM.

This clonotype was counted a few times. This rearrangement joins TRBV2 to TRBJ2-7, with D tentatively TRBD1 or TRBD2 (5 bases each). With 3 bases removed from V and 5 bases from J, the gap between germline ends came to 11 bases. CDR1 and CDR2 from the germline V gene are SNHLY and FYNNEI. The CDR3 runs 13 residues. The CDR3 bases are TGTGCCAGCAGTGAGGGGGATACCCACGAGCAGTACTTC. Translated: CASSEGDTHEQYF. Based on the CDR3 plus reference TRBV2 and TRBJ2-7, the full variable domain is EPEVTQTPSHQVTQMGQEVILRCVPISNHLYFYWYRQILGQKVEFLVSFYNNEISEKSEIFDDQFSVERPDGSNFTLKIRSTKLEDSAMYFCASSEGDTHEQYFGPGTRLTVT.

This clonotype was detected many times. The chain joins TRBV7-9 to TRBJ2-6; D unclear. Germline CDR1 SEHNR, CDR2 FQNEAQ (reference sequence). The CDR3 is made up of 13 amino acids. V was shortened by 4 bases and J by 4 bases, with 5 bases between the two germline ends. CDR3 sequence: CASSSQGANVLTF. CDR3 coding DNA: TGTGCCAGCAGCTCGCAGGGGGCCAACGTCCTGACTTTC.

This clonotype was found many times. The V gene is TRBV6-4, the J gene TRBJ2-1; 7 bases are a match to TRBD2. After removal of 3 bases from V and 5 bases from J, the junction contained 7 bases not matched to a gene. In germline, CDR1 is MRHNA, CDR2 SNTAGT. This CDR3 is built from 15 residues. This chain's CDR3 is CASSEEAGQDNEQFF. The DNA for the CDR3 is TGTGCCAGCAGTGAGGAAGCGGGGCAAGACAATGAGCAGTTCTTC.

This clonotype was counted between two and nine times. The chain uses TRBV7-8 and TRBJ2-7, with 8 positions matching TRBD1. This CDR3 has 13 residues. With V trimmed by 3 bases and J by 7 bases, 5 bases remained unmatched. CDR1 is SGHVS and CDR2 is FQNEAQ in the germline V gene. CDR3: CASSLTGAGEQYF. The CDR3 DNA follows: TGTGCCAGCAGCTTGACAGGGGCGGGTGAGCAGTACTTC.

This clonotype showed up many times. The chain recombines TRBV6-1 with TRBJ2-2, with TRBD2 matching over 14 bases. CDR3 size: 17 residues. CDR1 MNHNS and CDR2 SASEGT come from the germline V gene. V lost 7 bases to trimming and J lost 1 base; unmatched junction nucleotides: 5. CDR3 sequence: CASMGTSGSMNTGELFF. The CDR3 DNA is TGTGCCAGCATGGGGACTAGCGGGAGCATGAACACCGGGGAGCTGTTTTTT.

This clonotype was counted ten times or more. The J gene is TRBJ2-1, the V gene TRBV20-1; 14 positions match TRBD2. V shed 4 bases, J shed 10 bases, and the junction held 6 bases outside the gene matches. The CDR3 spans 14 residues. Germline V gives CDR1 DFQATT, CDR2 SNEGSKA (reference sequence). In DNA form, the CDR3 reads TGCAGTGCTACAGGACTAGCGGGGGGATGGGAGCAGTTCTTC. Translated, it gives CSATGLAGGWEQFF.

V is TRBV19 and J is TRBJ2-7; 9 bases align to TRBD2. Germline V gene sequence: CDR1 LNHDA, CDR2 SQIVND (reference sequence). CDR3 length: 14 amino acids. The V gene end was trimmed by 10 bases and the J gene end by 5 bases; junction bases not matched to a gene: 12. The CDR3 coding sequence is TGTGCCACCTCGGGACTAGCTAAAAACGACGAGCAGTACTTC. Translated, it gives CATSGLAKNDEQYF.